These 3 T cell receptor beta chains were all obtained from the same sample, sequenced in a study of CD8+ T cells in alopecia areata. RNA extraction was followed by reverse transcription into cDNA, which acted as the sequencing template. Clones were sequenced by immunoSEQ multiplex PCR, and TCRdb holds only the in-frame ones, with some missing. Among about 170,000 clones listed, roughly 58% were seen once. Treatment defined: oral pan-JAK inhibitor, 5-10 mg twice daily. Sequences were derived from CD4+ T cells sorted from blood, sampled around week 55, from a patient treated with tofacitinib. Receptors were obtained from a human donor with alopecia areata.

As concerns this clone: A junction boundary mismatches the germline segment, possibly from a read error. The chain recombines TRBV29-1 with TRBJ2-1; D unresolved. Germline CDR1 reads SQVTM; CDR2 reads ANQGSEA. The CDR3 spans 14 residues. CDR3 nucleotides: TGCAGCGTTGACCGGAAGCTGTCCTCCAATGAGCAGTTCTTC. Translating it yields CSVDRKLSSNEQFF.

This clone was seen more than once but under ten times. The chain joins TRBV30 to TRBJ2-1, with TRBD1 as a possible D gene (6 bases). V was shortened by 0 bases and J by 7 bases, with 13 bases between the two germline ends. This CDR3 is 14 amino acids long. From germline, CDR1 is GTSNPN and CDR2 SVGIG (reference sequence). The CDR3 reads CAWSVVTGLNEQFF. Here the CDR3 DNA reads TGTGCCTGGAGTGTTGTTACAGGGTTGAATGAGCAGTTCTTC.

The chain joins TRBV30 to TRBJ1-6; D may be TRBD1 (5 bases). Germline V gene lookup returns CDR1 GTSNPN and CDR2 SVGIG (reference sequence). V was clipped by 4 bases and J by 9 bases, with 19 bases between them. The CDR3 has 15 amino acids. DNA of the CDR3: TGTGCCTGGAACCCCCTGGGAGGGGCTTTTTCACCCCTCCACTTT. Its protein is CAWNPLGGAFSPLHF.